The sequence of this TCR beta chain was determined in a study of blood T cell repertoires in COVID-19. Study information: Acute and convalescent COVID-19 specimens originated in the United States, Italy and Spain.

As processed by the authors: Nucleated cell counts were estimated from reference gene primer amplification. TCRdb's copy holds only in-frame clones and misses some; the assay was immunoSEQ multiplex PCR. V and J calls and clone size are those listed in that table; D and trimming were worked out from the DNA. The repertoire consists of approximately 270,000 clones, with approximately 90% occurring once and the leading ten covering roughly 0.8%. Germline CDR1 SGHKS, CDR2 YYEKEE (reference sequence). The CDR3 covers 16 residues. The V end was cut by 0 bases, the J end by 5 bases, with 15 bases between. Sequencing was carried out using peripheral blood. The clonotype comes from a man younger than 45 with acute or convalescent COVID-19. This rearrangement joins TRBV5-5 to TRBJ1-5; no definite D call. CDR3 coding DNA: TGTGCCAGCAGCTTGGCCAGGTCAGTAAGAGATCAGCCCCAGCATTTT. Its translation: CASSLARSVRDQPQHF.